This TCR beta chain appears in the sequencing data of a study of vaccination and CD4 T cells after COVID-19. Broader study findings: Relatively few convalescent patients were studied; early post-infection timepoints were not included.

Noted treatment: approximately nine-day PBMC culture with coronavirus spike peptide pools or control peptides (ViraFEST assay). Note on this clonotype: The antigen is unknown.

V lost 5 bases and J 4 bases, leaving 11 bases between the germline ends. The CDR3 runs 12 residues. Germline CDR1 is GTSNPN and CDR2 is SVGIG (reference sequence). Cultured CD4+ T-cell DNA underwent Oncomine TCR Beta short-read sequencing. TCRdb processed the PCR reads anew with MiXCR; each CDR3 protein has one entry. Of under 20,000 distinct CDR3 sequences in the sample, roughly 55% were seen once. Input material: CD4+ T cells from blood, cultured in vitro. The receptor was isolated from a human donor who had recovered from COVID-19. The rearrangement joins TRBV30 to TRBJ2-5; D might be TRBD1 (7 bases). The CDR3 loop is CAWGGGPETQYF. The CDR3 DNA reads TGTGCCTGGGGAGGGGGCCCAGAGACCCAGTACTTC. Supplemented by reference TRBV30 and TRBJ2-5, the full variable domain reads SQTIHQWPATLVQPVGSPLSLECTVEGTSNPNLYWYRQAAGRGLQLLFYSVGIGQISSEVPQNLSASRPQDRQFILSSKKLLLSDSGFYLCAWGGGPETQYFGPGTRLLVL.